This T cell receptor beta chain was retrieved from a study of glioma-infiltrating T cells after dendritic cell vaccination. TCRdb keeps only in-frame clones here, not all; method: immunoSEQ multiplex PCR. The sample carries approximately 67,000 clones, around 86% recorded once. In regard to this clone: The CDR3 does not end in the conserved phenylalanine or tryptophan, so this is likely a read error.

CDR1 and CDR2 (germline): SNHLY, FYNNEI. The CDR3 extends over 14 amino acids. V lost 7 bases to trimming and J lost 8 bases, with 21 bases between them. The clonotype comes from a human donor with glioblastoma. Sequencing used blood, obtained before dendritic cell vaccination. This chain links TRBV2 with TRBJ2-7; the D gene is possibly TRBD2 (6 bases). In DNA form, the CDR3 reads TGTGCCAGCACCCCTCGAATGGAGGGTCTACAGCAGTACCTC. Amino acids: CASTPRMEGLQQYL.